The T cell receptor beta chain described here comes from a study of T cell responses to AZD1222 COVID-19 vaccine. Only in-frame clones appear in the TCRdb table, and some are missing; sequencing was by immunoSEQ multiplex PCR. The table includes 77,000 or so clones, approximately 88% detected once. The length of the CDR3 is 14 residues. Trimming cost V 6 bases and J 4 bases; bases outside gene matches: 6. CDR1 and CDR2 (germline): MDHEN, SYDVKM. The TCR sequence derives from an adult in good health. The input for sequencing was peripheral blood, taken on day 0 of AZD1222 vaccination. The chain couples TRBV28 to TRBJ1-3, with 7 nucleotides matching TRBD1. The CDR3, as DNA: TGTGCCAGCAGGGATGGACAGGAGGGAAACACCATATATTTT. It specifies CASRDGQEGNTIYF.